One and the same sample provided the 21 T cell receptor beta chains below, sequenced in a study of OX40 agonist ivuxolimab in advanced cancers. Libraries were prepared by immunoSEQ multiplex PCR; TCRdb keeps only in-frame clonotypes and omits some of them. The profile shows over 60,000 clones, 85% to 90% of them singletons. Material: CD4+ or CD8+ T cells sorted from blood, obtained in a trial of the OX40 agonist ivuxolimab. These receptor sequences come from an adult with an advanced solid tumor such as melanoma, head and neck, liver or kidney cancer.

V is TRBV5-1 and J is TRBJ1-4; 9 nucleotides match TRBD1. The junction had 7 bases not matched to a gene; V was cut back by 4 bases and J by 6 bases. CDR1 SGHRS and CDR2 YFSETQ come from the germline V gene. This CDR3 is 15 amino acids long. CDR3 nucleotide sequence: TGCGCCAGCAGCGCACTGACAGGGGGGGATGAAAAACTGTTTTTT. It codes for CASSALTGGDEKLFF.

A single count supports this clone. The chain is built from TRBV7-3 and TRBJ2-3; 16 bases align to TRBD2. The CDR3 length is 20 residues. With 1 base clipped from V and 5 bases from J, the junction kept 12 bases outside the gene matches. Per the germline V gene, CDR1 is SGHTA and CDR2 is FQGTGA. In DNA, the CDR3 is TGTGCCAGCAGCTTAATACCCACCGGGACTAGCGGGGGGGAAAAAGATACGCAGTATTTT. Translated, it gives CASSLIPTGTSGGEKDTQYF.

V is TRBV19 and J is TRBJ2-1; 14 bases match TRBD2. CDR3 length equals 17 residues. The germline V gene encodes CDR1 LNHDA and CDR2 SQIVND (reference sequence). Losses at the gene ends were 5 bases for V and 8 bases for J; bases not matched to a gene: 11. The CDR3 DNA reads TGTGCCAGTAGTCGAGGGACTAGCGGGGGCAGATTGGATGAGCAGTTCTTC. Amino acid sequence: CASSRGTSGGRLDEQFF.

This clone showed up just a few times. The J gene is TRBJ1-1, the V gene TRBV25-1, with a tentative D call TRBD1 (5 bases). V was shortened by 5 bases and J by 4 bases, with 17 bases between the two germline ends. Per the germline V gene, CDR1 is MGHDK and CDR2 is SYGVNS. The CDR3 extends over 15 amino acids. This CDR3 is CASSPLRGEGTEAFF. The CDR3 DNA is TGTGCCAGCAGTCCCCTACGGGGGGAGGGCACTGAAGCTTTCTTT.

The rearrangement links TRBV7-3 to TRBJ2-5, with TRBD1 identical over 10 bases. This CDR3 is built from 15 residues. Germline lookup yields CDR1 SGHTA and CDR2 FQGTGA. The V segment lost 5 bases and the J segment 1 base; nucleotides outside the gene matches: 4. The CDR3 DNA sequence: TGTGCCAGCAGCATGACAGGGGGCAGCCAAGAGACCCAGTACTTC. As protein: CASSMTGGSQETQYF.

The rearrangement joins TRBV5-6 to TRBJ1-1; D is undetermined. V was trimmed by 0 bases and J by 3 bases, leaving 12 bases between them. The CDR3 has 15 amino acids. Germline V gives CDR1 SGHDT, CDR2 YYEEEE. The CDR3 sequence is CASSLVGRADTEAFF. The DNA for the CDR3 is TGTGCCAGCAGCTTGGTTGGAAGGGCGGACACTGAAGCTTTCTTT.

The chain carries TRBV5-8 and TRBJ1-1; D is perhaps TRBD1 (5 bases). The ends were cut back, 0 bases at V and 3 bases at J, with 6 bases in the middle. Germline V gene lookup returns CDR1 SGHTS and CDR2 YDEGEE. The CDR3 spans 13 residues. CDR3 DNA sequence: TGTGCCAGCAGCTTGGGGGGCCACACTGAAGCTTTCTTT. Protein: CASSLGGHTEAFF.

This clone was seen a few times. The rearrangement uses TRBV12-5 and TRBJ2-2, with D possibly being TRBD1 (5 bases). CDR1 and CDR2 from the germline V gene are LGHNT and FRNRAP. The CDR3 is 17 residues long. V lost 7 bases and J 0 bases, leaving 18 bases between the germline ends. In DNA, the CDR3 is TGTGCTAGTGCCACAACCCAGGGTTCAGCGAACACCGGGGAGCTGTTTTTT. Translating gives CASATTQGSANTGELFF.

The chain is built from TRBV28 and TRBJ1-5; the D gene is possibly TRBD1 (5 bases). V was shortened by 8 bases and J by 4 bases, with 12 bases between the two germline ends. Germline loops: CDR1 MDHEN, CDR2 SYDVKM. This CDR3 has 13 residues. Written as DNA, the CDR3 is TGTGCCAGCGAAGGCAGGGAGAATCAGCCCCAGCATTTT. Protein: CASEGRENQPQHF.

DNA of the CDR3: TGTGCCAGCAGTTTTTCTTCGCGCACTGAAGCTTTCTTT. Translation: CASSFSSRTEAFF. The chain carries TRBV6-6 and TRBJ1-1; D call uncertain. The germline gives CDR1 MNHNY, CDR2 SVGAGI (reference sequence). Trimming pared 4 bases from V and 4 bases from J, leaving 10 bases between. The CDR3 totals 13 residues.

The chain joins TRBV19 to TRBJ2-1; D uncertain. This CDR3 contains 15 residues. Germline V CDR1 and CDR2: LNHDA, SQIVND (reference sequence). V was shortened by 4 bases and J by 0 bases, with 10 bases between the two germline ends. For the CDR3, the DNA is TGTGCCAGTAGTAAAGTCGTGAGCTCCTACAATGAGCAGTTCTTC. This sequence encodes CASSKVVSSYNEQFF.

As regards this clone: At the DNA level, this CDR3 is encoded by other sequences in the same sample as well. The chain carries TRBV6-1 and TRBJ2-7, with D perhaps TRBD1 (6 bases). CDR3 length equals 15 residues. The ends were cut back, 5 bases at V and 0 bases at J, with 14 bases in the middle. Germline V gene sequence: CDR1 MNHNS, CDR2 SASEGT. This CDR3 reads CASSRGGQSSYEQYF. In DNA form, the CDR3 reads TGTGCCAGCAGTCGTGGCGGACAGAGCTCCTACGAGCAGTACTTC.

The table lists this clone with a few counts. The genes are TRBV2 and TRBJ2-1, with 13 bases aligning to TRBD2. The trim removed 4 bases at V and 6 bases at J, leaving 3 bases unmatched. This CDR3 contains 15 residues. CDR1 and CDR2 from the germline V gene are SNHLY and FYNNEI. The CDR3 nucleotides are TGTGCCAGCAGTGTGTGGACTAGCGGGAGCAATGAGCAGTTCTTC. Its protein is CASSVWTSGSNEQFF.

This clone was recorded once. The rearrangement links TRBV18 to TRBJ1-5; D is undetermined. The CDR3 has 15 amino acids. V was trimmed by 6 bases and J by 3 bases, leaving 15 bases between them. Germline V gene data show CDR1 as KGHSH and CDR2 as LQKENI. As DNA, the CDR3 is TGTGCCAGCTCGTTCATGGAGTCGTACAATCAGCCCCAGCATTTT. This codes for CASSFMESYNQPQHF.

The chain recombines TRBV6-5 with TRBJ1-1, with a tentative D call TRBD1 (6 bases). Trimming took 7 bases from V and 3 from J, leaving 12 bases between them. The germline V gene encodes CDR1 MNHEY and CDR2 SVGAGI. The CDR3 spans 13 residues. CDR3 protein: CASNPRGHTEAFF. The CDR3, as DNA: TGTGCCAGCAACCCCAGGGGTCACACTGAAGCTTTCTTT.

The sample holds one count of this clone. V and J are TRBV10-3 and TRBJ1-5; D gene unclear. The CDR3 covers 13 residues. Germline CDR1 and CDR2: ENHRY and SYGVKD. Deletions cut 8 bases from V and 6 bases from J, with 14 bases between. This CDR3 is CAIGDGEGQPQHF. In DNA form, the CDR3 reads TGTGCCATCGGGGATGGGGAGGGTCAGCCCCAGCATTTT.

The chain recombines TRBV18 with TRBJ2-1, with D perhaps TRBD2 (6 bases). Germline CDR1 reads KGHSH; CDR2 reads LQKENI. This CDR3 has 15 amino acids. Trimming took off 6 bases at V and 7 bases at J, with 19 bases between the two ends. Here the CDR3 reads CASSQGGANWNEQFF. CDR3 nucleotide sequence: TGTGCCAGCTCTCAAGGAGGGGCGAATTGGAATGAGCAGTTCTTC. Complete variable domain (other parts from reference TRBV18 and TRBJ2-1): NAGVMQNPRHLVRRRGQEARLRCSPMKGHSHVYWYRQLPEEGLKFMVYLQKENIIDESGMPKERFSAEFPKEGPSILRIQQVVRGDSAAYFCASSQGGANWNEQFFGPGTRLTVL.

The CDR3 is CASSLSYRGGGYTF. The DNA for the CDR3 is TGTGCCAGCAGTTTATCTTACAGGGGAGGTGGCTACACCTTC. The V gene is TRBV27, the J gene TRBJ1-2, with 7 positions matching TRBD1. There are 14 residues in the CDR3. V shed 0 bases, J shed 7 bases, and the junction held 5 bases outside the gene matches. Germline CDR1 reads MNHEY; CDR2 reads SMNVEV (reference sequence).

This chain connects TRBV7-9 to TRBJ2-5; weak D call: TRBD2 (5 bases). Germline CDR1 reads SEHNR; CDR2 reads FQNEAQ (reference sequence). This CDR3 comprises 15 residues. Trimming took 2 bases from V and 4 from J, leaving 14 bases between them. DNA of the CDR3: TGTGCCAGCAGCTTACAACCCGGAGGAGGAGAGACCCAGTACTTC. Translated: CASSLQPGGGETQYF.

CDR3 region: CASSDLTSGGTSTDTQYF. DNA of the CDR3: TGTGCCAGCAGCGACCTCACTAGCGGGGGCACCAGCACAGATACGCAGTATTTT. V gene TRBV5-4 combines with J gene TRBJ2-3, with TRBD2 identical over 11 bases. From germline, CDR1 is SGHNT and CDR2 YYREEE (reference sequence). CDR3 length: 18 amino acids. Losses at the gene ends were 4 bases for V and 0 bases for J; bases not matched to a gene: 10. Full variable domain (remainder filled in from reference TRBV5-4 and TRBJ2-3): ETGVTQSPTHLIKTRGQQVTLRCSSQSGHNTVSWYQQALGQGPQFIFQYYREEENGRGNFPPRFSGLQFPNYSSELNVNALELDDSALYLCASSDLTSGGTSTDTQYFGPGTRLTVL.

This chain joins TRBV6-5 and TRBJ2-7; 8 bases align to TRBD2. This CDR3 region has 14 residues. The germline V gene encodes CDR1 MNHEY and CDR2 SVGAGI. The V gene end was trimmed by 6 bases and the J gene end by 4 bases; junction bases not matched to a gene: 8. CDR3 nucleotide sequence: TGTGCCAGCAGGCCCCCGGGGGGGTCTTACGAGCAGTACTTC. Protein sequence: CASRPPGGSYEQYF.